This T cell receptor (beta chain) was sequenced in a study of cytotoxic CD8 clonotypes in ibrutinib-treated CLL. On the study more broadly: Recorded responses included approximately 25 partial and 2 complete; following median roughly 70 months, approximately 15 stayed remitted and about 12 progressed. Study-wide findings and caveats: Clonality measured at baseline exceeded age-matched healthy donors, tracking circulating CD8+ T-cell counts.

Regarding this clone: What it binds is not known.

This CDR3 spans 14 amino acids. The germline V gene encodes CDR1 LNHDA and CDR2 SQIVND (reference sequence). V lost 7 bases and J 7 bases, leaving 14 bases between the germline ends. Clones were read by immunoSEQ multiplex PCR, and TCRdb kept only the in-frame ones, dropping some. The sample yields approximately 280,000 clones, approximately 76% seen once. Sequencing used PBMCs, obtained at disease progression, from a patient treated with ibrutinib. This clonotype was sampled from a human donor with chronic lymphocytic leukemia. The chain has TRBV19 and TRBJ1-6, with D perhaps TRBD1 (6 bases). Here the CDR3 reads CASNQGSRNSPLHF. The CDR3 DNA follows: TGTGCCAGTAATCAGGGGTCTAGGAATTCACCCCTCCACTTT.